One and the same sample provided the 12 T cell receptor beta chains below, sequenced in a study of blood T cell repertoires in COVID-19. Profiled with immunoSEQ multiplex PCR; TCRdb holds only in-frame clones, not every one. This sample has 65,000 to 85,000 clones; 90% occur once, and the top ten carry 6.9%. Sequenced material: peripheral blood. These receptors originate from a human donor in a cohort sampled during active COVID-19.

V usage is TRBV3-1 (or the pseudogene TRBV3-2) and J usage is TRBJ2-7; TRBD1 matches at 9 bases. Germline loops: CDR1 LGHDT, CDR2 YNNKEL (reference sequence). CDR3 length equals 15 residues. Trimming cost V 4 bases and J 7 bases; bases outside gene matches: 11. The CDR3 nucleotides read TGTGCCAGCAGCCCCCCACAGGGGGCGTCCCGAGAGCAGTACTTC. Amino acid sequence: CASSPPQGASREQYF.

The V gene is TRBV6-1, the J gene TRBJ2-7; 9 bases agree with TRBD1. Germline V gene sequence: CDR1 MNHNS, CDR2 SASEGT. The ends lost 2 bases at V and 5 bases at J; junction bases unmatched: 7. This CDR3 has 15 residues. The CDR3 sequence is CASSETGTGRNEQYF. DNA of the CDR3: TGTGCCAGCAGTGAAACCGGGACAGGGCGAAACGAGCAGTACTTC.

The gene calls are TRBV7-6 and TRBJ1-1; the D gene is possibly TRBD1 (5 bases). The germline gives CDR1 SGHVS, CDR2 FNYEAQ. Trimming took off 1 base at V and 0 bases at J, with 9 bases between the two ends. The CDR3 loop spans 15 amino acids. The CDR3 DNA reads TGTGCCAGCAGCTTAGGGCCAGGGCTGAACACTGAAGCTTTCTTT. Translated, it gives CASSLGPGLNTEAFF.

The chain has TRBV19 and TRBJ1-1, with D hard to call. CDR1 and CDR2 from the germline V gene are LNHDA and SQIVND (reference sequence). The CDR3 runs to 14 residues. V was trimmed by 7 bases and J by 4 bases, leaving 16 bases between them. The CDR3 nucleotides read TGTGCCAGTATATGGCAGGAGGGTGGCACTGAAGCTTTCTTT. The encoded protein is CASIWQEGGTEAFF.

The chain recombines TRBV19 with TRBJ2-5; 8 bases fit TRBD1. Germline V lookup: CDR1 LNHDA, CDR2 SQIVND (reference sequence). Unmatched junction bases numbered 2, after V lost 6 bases and J lost 5 bases. The CDR3 contains 12 residues. The CDR3 DNA follows: TGTGCCAGTAGCAGGGGGCGGGAGACCCAGTACTTC. Translated, it gives CASSRGRETQYF. Using reference TRBV19 and TRBJ2-5 for the parts outside the CDR3, the full variable domain is DGGITQSPKYLFRKEGQNVTLSCEQNLNHDAMYWYRQDPGQGLRLIYYSQIVNDFQKGDIAEGYSVSREKKESFPLTVTSAQKNPTAFYLCASSRGRETQYFGPGTRLLVL.

The chain carries TRBV18 and TRBJ2-1; TRBD1 matches at 7 bases. The V gene end was trimmed by 6 bases and the J gene end by 7 bases; junction bases not matched to a gene: 6. Germline loops: CDR1 KGHSH, CDR2 LQKENI. The CDR3 length is 13 residues. In DNA, the CDR3 is TGTGCCAGCTCCCCGAACAGGGGAAATGAGCAGTTCTTC. Protein product: CASSPNRGNEQFF.

The chain has TRBV10-3 and TRBJ2-5; 8 bases line up with TRBD2. The trim removed 4 bases at V and 2 bases at J, leaving 6 bases unmatched. The length of the CDR3 is 15 residues. Looked up from germline, CDR1 is ENHRY and CDR2 is SYGVKD. The CDR3 nucleotides are TGTGCCATCAGTGGGATAGCGGGGACTCAAGAGACCCAGTACTTC. It yields the protein CAISGIAGTQETQYF.

The J gene is TRBJ2-5, the V gene TRBV30; TRBD1 might be the D (5 bases). With 2 bases removed from V and 3 bases from J, the gap between germline ends came to 10 bases. Germline V gene lookup returns CDR1 GTSNPN and CDR2 SVGIG (reference sequence). This CDR3 region has 13 residues. This chain's CDR3 is CAWSRGLEETQYF. CDR3 in DNA: TGTGCCTGGAGTAGGGGATTGGAAGAGACCCAGTACTTC. Full variable domain (missing parts from reference TRBV30 and TRBJ2-5): SQTIHQWPATLVQPVGSPLSLECTVEGTSNPNLYWYRQAAGRGLQLLFYSVGIGQISSEVPQNLSASRPQDRQFILSSKKLLLSDSGFYLCAWSRGLEETQYFGPGTRLLVL.

V is TRBV13 and J is TRBJ2-2, with 7 nucleotides matching TRBD2. Germline trimming cut 3 bases from V and 0 bases from J; bases unmatched to any gene: 4. The CDR3 totals 16 residues. CDR1 is PRHDT and CDR2 is FYEKMQ in the germline V gene (reference sequence). The CDR3 spells CASSFRLAANTGELFF. CDR3 sequence (DNA): TGTGCCAGCAGCTTCCGTCTAGCGGCGAACACCGGGGAGCTGTTTTTT.

This chain uses TRBV28 with TRBJ1-5; TRBD1 matches at 12 bases. Germline V gene data show CDR1 as MDHEN and CDR2 as SYDVKM. The CDR3 covers 19 residues. J lost 2 bases, V lost 6 bases, and 14 bases had no gene match. CDR3 DNA: TGTGCCAGCAGGGCCCGGGACAGGGGGCTATCTTTCCGCAATCAGCCCCAGCATTTT. Its translation: CASRARDRGLSFRNQPQHF.

The table lists this clone with a count of one. The genes are TRBV21-1 and TRBJ1-1. TRBV21-1 has pseudogene status. The CDR3 extends over 14 amino acids. The CDR3 region is CASSNFLLDTEAFF. Here the CDR3 DNA reads TGTGCCAGCAGCAATTTCCTCCTCGACACTGAAGCTTTCTTT.

The table lists this clone with a count of one. J is TRBJ2-1 and V is TRBV5-4; 9 nucleotides agree with TRBD2. Germline V gene sequence: CDR1 SGHNT, CDR2 YYREEE (reference sequence). The length of the CDR3 is 17 residues. Trimming at V came to 4 bases and at J to 2 bases, leaving 10 bases not matched to a gene. The CDR3 bases are TGTGCCAGCAGCCTAAACCCAAGCGGGGGGCCCTACAATGAGCAGTTCTTC. Translation: CASSLNPSGGPYNEQFF.